The sequence of this T cell receptor beta chain was determined in a study of T cell repertoires in cytomegalovirus infection. This CDR3 is 16 amino acids long. Trimming stripped 2 bases from V and 1 base from J, with 13 bases between. Germline CDR1 reads MNHEY; CDR2 reads SVGEGT. In TCRdb, the reads were re-called with MiXCR into one record per CDR3 protein. The sample shows a few hundred thousand distinct CDR3 sequences, approximately 40% of them seen only once. In regard to this clonotype: Its specificity is unknown.

J is TRBJ2-3 and V is TRBV6-2 or TRBV6-3; D may be TRBD1 or TRBD2 (6 bases each). This specimen consisted of cultured PBMCs, obtained from culture after CMV antigen stimulation. This receptor was obtained from a human donor in good health (CMV status not recorded). Some clones in this sample may be carry-over from other donors' samples. The CDR3 here is CASSYRGQAGTDTQYF. The CDR3 bases are TGTGCCAGCAGTTACCGGGGGCAGGCGGGCACAGATACGCAGTATTTT.